This entry features one T cell receptor (beta chain) sequence. The antigen is unknown. This sample was taken from a study of cytomegalovirus exposure and HLA in healthy donors. V was clipped by 6 bases and J by 7 bases, with 19 bases between them. This CDR3 comprises 14 residues. The V gene's germline CDR1 is MDHEN and CDR2 SYDVKM. Overall study findings and caveats: In an earlier analysis, in 620 or so donors, most V segments appeared productive either ~87% or ~30% of the time. What a later analysis reportedly showed was that an Asian-associated ancestry cluster had fewer N-insertions than the approximately 700-donor mean. TCR beta sequences numbering under 20,000 were associated with HLA alleles at 0.05 false discovery rate in a later analysis.

Primers for the PCR totalled 60 Vbeta and 13 Jbeta. Sequencing used immunoSEQ multiplex PCR; TCRdb keeps in-frame clones, though not all of them. The sample has 130,000 or so clones; over 50% are singletons. The chain couples TRBV28 to TRBJ2-7; D is perhaps TRBD1 (6 bases). Sequencing was done on a sample of PBMCs. The TCR comes from a middle-aged woman in good health and CMV-seropositive. CDR3: CASRKNGQFLEQYF. The CDR3 DNA sequence: TGTGCCAGCAGAAAAAATGGACAGTTTTTGGAGCAGTACTTC.